The clone carrying this T cell receptor beta chain was picked up many times. No antigen is known for it. The data are from a study of response to subunit inactivated influenza vaccine. Study-wide findings and caveats: With each seasonal influenza vaccination, the authors suggested, few new T cells are recruited.

Germline V lookup: CDR1 SGDLS, CDR2 YYNGEE. Trimming took 3 bases from V and 8 from J, leaving 13 bases between them. The CDR3 contains 13 residues. In TCRdb, the RT-PCR reads were re-called with MiXCR into one record per CDR3 protein. Found here are under 750,000 distinct CDR3 sequences, about an eighth of them singletons; the top ten hold roughly a tenth. V usage is TRBV9 and J usage is TRBJ2-3, with a weak D call TRBD1 (8 bases). The sample in question was PBMCs from blood, obtained on the day of vaccination. The TCR comes from a man aged 45-65 years who received an inactivated influenza vaccine. CDR3 DNA: TGTGCCAGCAGCGAACACAGGGGGGGTACGCAGTATTTT. Protein: CASSEHRGGTQYF.